Listed below are T cell receptor beta chains from one sample, sequenced in a study of blood T cell repertoires in COVID-19. Sequencing used immunoSEQ multiplex PCR; TCRdb keeps in-frame clones, though not all of them. The sample records just over 150,000 clones, over 80% being singletons. Sequencing input: peripheral blood. These receptors all stem from a man younger than 40 with COVID-19, enrolled during active disease. Both conserved end residues are part of each CDR3. D genes are given only for firm matches. Clone size, where shown, is once, few, many, or a class for clones that have expanded.

cdr3_aa | cdr3_nt | clone_size | d_call | j_call | v_call
CASSGDGGAFYGYTF | TGTGCCAGCAGCGGAGATGGGGGCGCCTTCTATGGCTACACCTTC | once | - | TRBJ1-2 | TRBV5-6
CASSLDRGEQFF | TGCGCCAGCAGCTTGGACCGGGGGGAGCAGTTCTTC | - | - | TRBJ2-1 | TRBV5-1
CASSPRGPGNTIYF | TGTGCCAGTTCACCCCGGGGTCCCGGAAACACCATATATTTT | - | - | TRBJ1-3 | TRBV28
CASSQGGGYEQYF | TGCGCCAGCAGCCAAGGGGGGGGGTACGAGCAGTACTTC | - | TRBD2 | TRBJ2-7 | TRBV4-3
CASSRISTGGRNEQFF | TGTGCCAGCAGCCGAATATCGACAGGGGGTCGTAATGAGCAGTTCTTC | - | TRBD1 | TRBJ2-1 | TRBV3-1/TRBV3-2
CASSLSGTLYNEQFF | TGTGCCAGCAGCCTAAGCGGGACCCTCTACAATGAGCAGTTCTTC | - | TRBD2 | TRBJ2-1 | TRBV27
CASSEIDSYEQYF | TGTGCCAGCAGTGAAATAGACTCCTACGAGCAGTACTTC | - | - | TRBJ2-7 | TRBV2
CASSLQGYYGYTF | TGTGCCAGCAGCTTACAGGGCTACTATGGCTACACCTTC | - | - | TRBJ1-2 | TRBV7-9
CATSDPRDRGLDEQYF | TGTGCCACCAGTGACCCAAGGGACAGGGGGCTCGACGAGCAGTACTTC | - | TRBD1 | TRBJ2-7 | TRBV24-1
CASSLGGLYYNEQFF | TGTGCCAGCAGCTTGGGGGGGCTATACTACAATGAGCAGTTCTTC | - | - | TRBJ2-1 | TRBV5-6
CASSSFSGTGRGDYGYTF | TGTGCCAGCAGCTCCTTCTCCGGGACAGGGCGAGGGGACTATGGCTACACCTTC | - | TRBD1 | TRBJ1-2 | TRBV13